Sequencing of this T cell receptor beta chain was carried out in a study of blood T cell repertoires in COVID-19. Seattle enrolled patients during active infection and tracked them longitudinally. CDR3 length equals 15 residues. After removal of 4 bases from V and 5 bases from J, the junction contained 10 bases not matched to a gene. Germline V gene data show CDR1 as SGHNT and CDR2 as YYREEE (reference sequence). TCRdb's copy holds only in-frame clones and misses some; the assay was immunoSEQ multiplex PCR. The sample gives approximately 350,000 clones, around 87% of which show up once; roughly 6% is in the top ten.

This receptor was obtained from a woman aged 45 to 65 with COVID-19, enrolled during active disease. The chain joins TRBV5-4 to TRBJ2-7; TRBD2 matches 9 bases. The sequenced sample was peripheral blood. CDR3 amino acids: CASSPQSGRLDEQYF. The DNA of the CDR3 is TGTGCCAGCAGCCCTCAGAGCGGGAGGCTTGACGAGCAGTACTTC.